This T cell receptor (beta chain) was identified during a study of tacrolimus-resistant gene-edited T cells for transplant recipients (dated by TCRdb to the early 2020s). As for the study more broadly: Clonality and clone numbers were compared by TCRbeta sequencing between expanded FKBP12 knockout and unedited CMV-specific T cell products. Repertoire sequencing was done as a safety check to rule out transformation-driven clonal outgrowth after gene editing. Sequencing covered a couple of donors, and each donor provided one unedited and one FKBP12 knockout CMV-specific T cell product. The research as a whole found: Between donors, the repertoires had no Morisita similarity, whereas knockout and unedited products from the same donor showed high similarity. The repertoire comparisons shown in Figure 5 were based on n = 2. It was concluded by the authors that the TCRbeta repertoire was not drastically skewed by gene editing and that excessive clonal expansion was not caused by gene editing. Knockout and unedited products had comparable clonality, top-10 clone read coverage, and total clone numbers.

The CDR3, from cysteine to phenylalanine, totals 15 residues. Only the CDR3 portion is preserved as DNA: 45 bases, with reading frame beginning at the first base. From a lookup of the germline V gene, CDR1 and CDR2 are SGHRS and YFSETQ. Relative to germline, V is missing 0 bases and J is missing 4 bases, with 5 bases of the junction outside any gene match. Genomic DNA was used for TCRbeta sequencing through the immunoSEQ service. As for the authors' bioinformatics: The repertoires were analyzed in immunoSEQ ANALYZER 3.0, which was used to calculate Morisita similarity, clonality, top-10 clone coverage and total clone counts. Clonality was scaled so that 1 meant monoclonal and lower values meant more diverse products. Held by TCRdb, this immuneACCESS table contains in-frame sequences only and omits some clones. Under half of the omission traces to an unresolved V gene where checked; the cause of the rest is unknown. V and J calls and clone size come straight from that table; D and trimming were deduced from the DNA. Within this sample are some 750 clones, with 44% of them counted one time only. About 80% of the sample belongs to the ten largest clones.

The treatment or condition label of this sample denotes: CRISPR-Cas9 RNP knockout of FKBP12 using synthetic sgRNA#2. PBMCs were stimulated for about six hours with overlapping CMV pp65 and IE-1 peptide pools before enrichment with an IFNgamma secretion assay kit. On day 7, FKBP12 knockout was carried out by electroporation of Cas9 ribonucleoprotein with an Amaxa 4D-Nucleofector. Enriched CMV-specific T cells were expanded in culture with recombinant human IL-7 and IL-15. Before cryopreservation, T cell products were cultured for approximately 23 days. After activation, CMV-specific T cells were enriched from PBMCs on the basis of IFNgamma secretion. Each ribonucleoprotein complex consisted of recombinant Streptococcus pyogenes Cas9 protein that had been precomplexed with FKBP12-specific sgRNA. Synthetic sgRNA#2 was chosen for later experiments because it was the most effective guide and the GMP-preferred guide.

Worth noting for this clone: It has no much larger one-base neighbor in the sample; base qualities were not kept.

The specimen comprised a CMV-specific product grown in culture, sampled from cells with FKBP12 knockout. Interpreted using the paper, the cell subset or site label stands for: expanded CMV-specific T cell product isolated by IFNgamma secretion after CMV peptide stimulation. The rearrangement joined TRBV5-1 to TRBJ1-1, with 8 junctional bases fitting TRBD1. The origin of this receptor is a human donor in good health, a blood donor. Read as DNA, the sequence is TGCGCCAGCAGCTTGGTTCAGGGGGCGGTCACTGAAGCTTTCTTT. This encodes CASSLVQGAVTEAFF.